This T cell receptor (beta chain) was recorded in a study of cytomegalovirus exposure and HLA in healthy donors. In regard to this clone: Its antigen is unidentified.

The PCR employed 60 Vbeta primers together with 13 Jbeta primers. Sequencing was performed with immunoSEQ multiplex PCR; in TCRdb, only in-frame clones are kept and a portion is missing. This table holds some 120,000 clones, around 80% found once. Study-wide points: A later analysis appeared to link common viral pathogens to several of the most significant clusters. A later analysis revealed that TCR association rates differed between HLA loci, peaking at DRB1 and bottoming out at HLA-C.

Trimming removed 3 bases from V and 8 bases from J, with 12 bases in between. The CDR3 loop spans 13 amino acids. Germline V gene data show CDR1 as MNHEY and CDR2 as SMNVEV (reference sequence). The chain carries TRBV27 and TRBJ2-3, with D unclear. The source is a woman between 18 and 30 years old in good health and CMV-seronegative. The sample taken for sequencing was PBMCs. CDR3 DNA: TGTGCCAGCAGTTTGGTTAACACGGGTACGCAGTATTTT. Its protein product is CASSLVNTGTQYF.